This T cell receptor (beta chain) was captured by sequencing in a study of T cells expressing NK-cell markers. Study-wide context: Of eight sequenced donors, seven were HCMV-seropositive and one HCMV-seronegative.

The CDR3 totals 14 residues. The germline V gene has CDR1 SGHRS and CDR2 YFSETQ. As the method of synthesis, 5'RACE template switching with UMIs yielded TCR beta cDNA. TCRdb reprocessed the 5' RACE reads; each CDR3 protein has one entry and no DNA is given. The sample spans a few hundred thousand distinct CDR3 sequences; the ten largest clones claim roughly 5.2%. Sequenced material: blood T cells: a sorted CD56 or NKG2C T cell subset, CD4+ or CD8+ T cells, or bulk PBMC T cells (not recorded which). The rearrangement joins TRBV5-1 to TRBJ1-5; TCRdb designates TRBD1, a call that cannot be tested without DNA. The origin of this receptor is a man aged 18 to 70 in good health. CDR3 loop: CASSLDGNVQPQHF.